Listed here are 27 T cell receptor beta chains from one sample, sequenced in a study of T cell changes during pregnancy in multiple sclerosis. Sequencing was performed with immunoSEQ multiplex PCR; in TCRdb, only in-frame clones are kept and a portion is missing. Of under 25,000 clones listed, 70% to 90% are singletons. The sequencing here drew on CD8+ T cells from peripheral blood mononuclear cells, taken in the first trimester of pregnancy. Receptor source: a female donor in good health, enrolled as a control in a pregnancy study.

This clone was counted once. The chain links TRBV28 to TRBJ2-3, with TRBD2 identical over 9 bases. Germline values: CDR1 MDHEN, CDR2 SYDVKM. The CDR3 is 16 residues long. Trimming took 6 bases from V and 0 from J; bases not matched to a gene: 7. The CDR3 loop reads CASRPSSGTSTDTQYF. The DNA of the CDR3 is TGTGCCAGCAGACCGTCTAGCGGGACTAGCACAGATACGCAGTATTTT.

The chain employs TRBV4-2 and TRBJ2-2, with D possibly TRBD2 on 5 matching bases. This CDR3 region has 17 residues. CDR1 LGHNA and CDR2 YNFKEQ come from the germline V gene. The V end was cut by 4 bases, the J end by 5 bases, with 20 bases between. In DNA, the CDR3 is TGTGCCAGCAGCCCCGAGACGGGATTAGATCTGACCGGGGAGCTGTTTTTT. The encoded protein is CASSPETGLDLTGELFF.

The rearrangement joins TRBV30 to TRBJ2-7, with 7 bases identical to TRBD1. Unmatched junction bases numbered 1, after V lost 4 bases and J lost 4 bases. CDR1 GTSNPN and CDR2 SVGIG come from the germline V gene (reference sequence). The CDR3 consists of 11 residues. This CDR3 reads CAWIQGYEQYF. DNA for the CDR3: TGTGCCTGGATACAGGGGTACGAGCAGTACTTC.

The chain combines TRBV5-6 with TRBJ2-5, with 9 bases matching TRBD2. CDR3 size: 14 residues. Germline assignment: CDR1 SGHDT and CDR2 YYEEEE. After removal of 1 base from V and 5 bases from J, the junction contained 3 bases not matched to a gene. The CDR3: CASSLSGRLETQYF. For the CDR3, the DNA is TGTGCCAGCAGCTTGAGCGGGAGGTTGGAGACCCAGTACTTC.

This clone was counted a few times. The genes are TRBV9 and TRBJ1-1; unclear D gene. The germline V gene encodes CDR1 SGDLS and CDR2 YYNGEE. Between the trimmed V and J ends, which lost 8 bases and 13 bases, there was a span of 24 bases. The CDR3 extends over 13 amino acids. This chain's CDR3 is CASYPDPPTVGFF. The CDR3 DNA reads as TGTGCCAGTTATCCTGACCCCCCGACTGTGGGTTTCTTT.

The rearrangement joins TRBV27 to TRBJ2-7; perhaps TRBD1 as D (6 bases). Germline values: CDR1 MNHEY, CDR2 SMNVEV (reference sequence). With 9 bases removed from V and 7 bases from J, the gap between germline ends came to 22 bases. The CDR3 runs to 14 residues. CDR3 bases: TGTGCCAGTTTCCCGACAGGACTCGGAGAGGAGCAGTACTTC. It specifies CASFPTGLGEEQYF.

CDR3 sequence (DNA): TGTGCCAGCAGCACCCGGACTAGCGGGAGGGCCAGGGAGACCCAGTACTTC. This gives the protein CASSTRTSGRARETQYF. V gene TRBV13 combines with J gene TRBJ2-5; 15 bases map to TRBD2. The germline V gene encodes CDR1 PRHDT and CDR2 FYEKMQ (reference sequence). There are 17 residues in the CDR3. Unmatched junction bases numbered 9, after V lost 5 bases and J lost 5 bases.

The chain uses TRBV25-1 and TRBJ1-4; perhaps TRBD1 as D (5 bases). CDR3 length: 15 amino acids. Trimming shortened V by 0 bases and J by 5 bases, and 10 bases separated the two germline ends. CDR1 is MGHDK and CDR2 is SYGVNS in the germline V gene. In DNA, the CDR3 is TGTGCCAGCAGTGAATATAGCGGGGCCAATGAAAAACTGTTTTTT. It specifies CASSEYSGANEKLFF.

The chain is built from TRBV6-1 and TRBJ2-7; tentative D call: TRBD2 (6 bases). CDR1 and CDR2 from the germline V gene are MNHNS and SASEGT. CDR3 length: 15 residues. Trimming removed 2 bases at V and 6 bases at J, with 17 bases between. CDR3 loop: CASSETIGDSREQYF. The CDR3 region has the DNA TGTGCCAGCAGTGAAACAATAGGGGACTCCCGCGAGCAGTACTTC.

The chain carries TRBV18 and TRBJ2-1, with D unresolved. The germline V gene has CDR1 KGHSH and CDR2 LQKENI. Trimming removed 0 bases from V and 6 bases from J, with 9 bases in between. There are 14 residues in the CDR3. This CDR3 is CASSPPSIPNEQFF. CDR3 DNA: TGTGCCAGCTCACCACCGTCAATCCCCAATGAGCAGTTCTTC. The variable domain in full, with the rest retrieved from reference TRBV18 and TRBJ2-1, is NAGVMQNPRHLVRRRGQEARLRCSPMKGHSHVYWYRQLPEEGLKFMVYLQKENIIDESGMPKERFSAEFPKEGPSILRIQQVVRGDSAAYFCASSPPSIPNEQFFGPGTRLTVL.

The rearrangement links TRBV6-1 to TRBJ2-1; 11 positions agree with TRBD2. The J segment lost 7 bases and the V segment lost 2 bases, leaving 31 bases of the junction unmatched. The CDR3 has 24 residues. Germline V gives CDR1 MNHNS, CDR2 SASEGT. CDR3 in DNA: TGTGCCAGCAGTGAAAGTTCCGGACTAGCGGGCAGGACTAGCGGGCGCCCAGCAACTAATGAGCAGTTCTTC. Translation gives CASSESSGLAGRTSGRPATNEQFF.

V usage is TRBV2 and J usage is TRBJ1-2, with a possible D match to TRBD1 (5 bases). Trimming took 8 bases from V and 3 from J, leaving 16 bases between them. CDR3 length: 14 amino acids. CDR1 SNHLY and CDR2 FYNNEI come from the germline V gene. The DNA for the CDR3 is TGTGCCAGCTTAGGACCGGGGGTGGACTATGGCTACACCTTC. Protein product: CASLGPGVDYGYTF.

The V gene is TRBV19, the J gene TRBJ1-6; D gene ambiguous. V lost 1 base and J 7 bases, leaving 11 bases between the germline ends. Germline CDR1 reads LNHDA; CDR2 reads SQIVND (reference sequence). The CDR3 has 15 residues. For the CDR3, the DNA is TGTGCCAGTAGTATAGGCCGCTCCGGGAATTCACCCCTCCACTTT. Translation: CASSIGRSGNSPLHF.

J is TRBJ1-4 and V is TRBV6-1; 10 nucleotides line up with TRBD1. V was pared by 4 bases and J by 5 bases, with 4 bases of the junction left unmatched. CDR3 length: 15 residues. Per germline, CDR1 MNHNS and CDR2 SASEGT. In DNA, the CDR3 is TGTGCCAGCAGTGCGGGACAGGGGCTCAATGAAAAACTGTTTTTT. It encodes CASSAGQGLNEKLFF.

The rearrangement uses TRBV13 and TRBJ2-1; D is unresolved. CDR1 is PRHDT and CDR2 is FYEKMQ in the germline V gene (reference sequence). Trimming pared 2 bases from V and 6 bases from J, leaving 5 bases between. CDR3 length: 12 amino acids. The CDR3 DNA reads as TGTGCCAGCAGCTTACAGGCCAATGAGCAGTTCTTC. It is translated as CASSLQANEQFF.

This rearrangement joins TRBV27 to TRBJ1-5; unclear D gene. V was trimmed by 9 bases and J by 5 bases, leaving 14 bases between them. The CDR3 runs to 13 residues. Germline assignment: CDR1 MNHEY and CDR2 SMNVEV (reference sequence). The CDR3 nucleotides read TGTGCCAGTGCGTTTGGGCCTGATCAGCCCCAGCATTTT. Translation: CASAFGPDQPQHF.

Note on this clone: Germline is not matched at one junction end, which may reflect a read error. V and J are TRBV7-7 and TRBJ1-4, with 12 positions matching TRBD1. Germline-derived CDR1 and CDR2 are SSHAT and FNYEAQ (reference sequence). This CDR3 has 16 residues. CDR3 sequence (DNA): TGTGCCAGCAGGGCGGGACAGGGGGCCGGTGGAGGAAAAACTGTTTTT. It yields the protein CASRAGQGAGGGKTVF.

The genes are TRBV7-6 and TRBJ2-3; the D is unclear. Trimming stripped 2 bases from V and 0 bases from J, with 12 bases between. Germline values: CDR1 SGHVS, CDR2 FNYEAQ. The CDR3 length is 16 residues. CDR3: CASSLLSVTSTDTQYF. The CDR3 coding sequence is TGTGCCAGCAGCTTACTTTCGGTTACTAGCACAGATACGCAGTATTTT.

The rearrangement joins TRBV29-1 to TRBJ1-3; D remains ambiguous. CDR3 length equals 12 residues. Germline V gives CDR1 SQVTM, CDR2 ANQGSEA. Trimming left V 1 base short and J 4 bases short, with 5 bases between. The CDR3 sequence: CSVEAQGNTIYF. In nucleotides, the CDR3 is TGCAGCGTTGAAGCCCAAGGAAACACCATATATTTT. The complete variable domain, with remaining parts taken from reference TRBV29-1 and TRBJ1-3, reads SAVISQKPSRDICQRGTSLTIQCQVDSQVTMMFWYRQQPGQSLTLIATANQGSEATYESGFVIDKFPISRPNLTFSTLTVSNMSPEDSSIYLCSVEAQGNTIYFGEGSWLTVV.

V is TRBV7-8 and J is TRBJ2-6; D unresolved. V was pared by 1 base and J by 0 bases, with 7 bases between. Germline lookup yields CDR1 SGHVS and CDR2 FQNEAQ. The CDR3 runs 16 residues. CDR3 coding DNA: TGTGCCAGCAGCTTAGTTAACAGCTCTGGGGCCAACGTCCTGACTTTC. Encoded protein: CASSLVNSSGANVLTF.

The rearrangement uses TRBV6-4 and TRBJ2-2; D might be TRBD2 (6 bases). This CDR3 contains 13 residues. CDR1 is MRHNA, CDR2 SNTAGT, per germline. V was pared by 5 bases and J by 8 bases, with 12 bases between. The CDR3 coding sequence is TGTGCCAGCAGTAGGGACTCCGCAGGGGAGCTGTTTTTT. Translation gives CASSRDSAGELFF.

This chain joins TRBV13 and TRBJ2-7, with D possibly being TRBD1 (6 bases). Germline-derived CDR1 and CDR2 are PRHDT and FYEKMQ (reference sequence). The CDR3 has 14 amino acids. Trimming left V 2 bases short and J 4 bases short, with 12 bases between. CDR3: CASSLLGQPYEQYF. Here the CDR3 DNA reads TGTGCCAGCAGCTTACTCGGACAGCCTTACGAGCAGTACTTC.

The chain carries TRBV29-1 and TRBJ2-7; 10 bases match TRBD2. V trimming: 5 bases; J trimming: 3 bases; junction bases outside the gene matches: 4. The CDR3 spans 13 residues. Germline assignment: CDR1 SQVTM and CDR2 ANQGSEA. The CDR3: CSVLAGDSYEQYF. The CDR3 bases are TGCAGCGTTCTAGCGGGGGATAGCTACGAGCAGTACTTC.

The V call is TRBV11-1, the J call TRBJ2-5; possible D gene TRBD2, 5 bases. Germline V lookup: CDR1 SGHAT, CDR2 FQDESV (reference sequence). The length of the CDR3 is 17 residues. The V gene lost 5 bases and the J gene lost 5 bases, with 24 bases spanning the gap. CDR3: CASSHPGPAGVWETQYF. Here the CDR3 DNA reads TGTGCCAGCAGCCACCCCGGGCCTGCCGGGGTTTGGGAGACCCAGTACTTC.

V usage is TRBV19 and J usage is TRBJ2-3, with TRBD2 matching over 10 bases. CDR1 and CDR2 from the germline V gene are LNHDA and SQIVND (reference sequence). V trimming: 10 bases; J trimming: 2 bases; junction bases outside the gene matches: 9. The CDR3 consists of 15 residues. DNA for the CDR3: TGTGCCACCGAGAGGGGGACTAGCGACACAGATACGCAGTATTTT. Encoded protein: CATERGTSDTDTQYF.

This clone appeared once. The chain has TRBV7-9 and TRBJ1-2; 7 bases map to TRBD1. The length of the CDR3 is 14 residues. The V gene's germline CDR1 is SEHNR and CDR2 FQNEAQ (reference sequence). With V trimmed by 5 bases and J by 7 bases, 10 bases remained unmatched. The CDR3 coding sequence is TGTGCCAGCAGCGGGACAGAGGGTAATAGTGGCTACACCTTC. Translation gives CASSGTEGNSGYTF.

J is TRBJ2-1 and V is TRBV19; no definite D call. The CDR3 covers 14 residues. V lost 0 bases, J lost 4 bases, and 7 bases lay in between. Germline V gives CDR1 LNHDA, CDR2 SQIVND (reference sequence). The CDR3 loop reads CASSIEEDYNEQFF. CDR3 nucleotides: TGTGCCAGTAGTATAGAAGAGGATTACAATGAGCAGTTCTTC.